The rows below give T cell receptor beta chains drawn from one sample of a study of blood T cells in healthy people across ages. One entry per CDR3 protein results from TCRdb running MiXCR on the 5' RACE reads. The table lists hundreds of thousands of distinct CDR3 sequences, roughly 53% of them singletons, with 30% to 40% in the top ten. Sequenced: blood. Every receptor here comes from a man in his 60s in good health. Each CDR3 is given with its conserved first and last residue. The D gene is left open where the match is weak. Clone sizes are given selectively: once, few, many, or a class where the clone is expanded.

d_call,clone_size,j_call,v_call,cdr3_nt,cdr3_aa
.,few,TRBJ2-7,TRBV20-1,TGCAGTGCTATAGAAGGGACCGGAGAATCCGAGCAGTACTTC,CSAIEGTGESEQYF
TRBD2,.,TRBJ2-5,TRBV27,TGTGCCAGCAGGTCTAGCGGGGGGGCTTGGGAGACCCAGTACTTC,CASRSSGGAWETQYF
.,.,TRBJ1-2,TRBV5-1,TGCGCCAGCAGCTTGGTCGCCAGCTCTTTCGATGGCTACACCTTC,CASSLVASSFDGYTF
.,.,TRBJ2-3,TRBV3-1,TGTGCCAGCAGCTACGGACCAGATCAGGATACGCAGTATTTT,CASSYGPDQDTQYF
.,.,TRBJ2-1,TRBV25-1,TGTGCCAGCAGTGGGACGGACCGATCGGTCAATGAGCAGTTCTTC,CASSGTDRSVNEQFF
.,.,TRBJ2-1,TRBV15,TGTGCCACCAGCAAAGATGGGCAGGGTAGGGATGAGCAGTTCTTC,CATSKDGQGRDEQFF
TRBD2,many,TRBJ2-3,TRBV15,TGTGCCACCAGCTCGGGGGGGACTAGCACAGATACGCAGTATTTT,CATSSGGTSTDTQYF
.,.,TRBJ2-7,TRBV27,TGTGCCAGCAGTCAGAAGGGGGCCTACGAGCAGTACTTC,CASSQKGAYEQYF
.,.,TRBJ2-3,TRBV6-6,TGTGCCAGCAGGCAGCCTCAACAGGGCACAGATACGCAGTATTTT,CASRQPQQGTDTQYF
.,.,TRBJ1-6,TRBV20-1,TGCAGTGCTAGAGATGGGTTAAGGGGAGACTCACCCCTCCACTTT,CSARDGLRGDSPLHF
.,few,TRBJ2-7,TRBV4-1,TGCGCCAGCAGCCAAGATGTCCAGGGTTGGACATCCTACGAGCAGTACTTC,CASSQDVQGWTSYEQYF
.,few,TRBJ2-7,TRBV7-9,TGTGCCAGCAGCCCGTGGACTGGTGGGTACGAGCAGTACTTC,CASSPWTGGYEQYF
.,few,TRBJ1-1,TRBV27,TGTGCCAGCGTTACTGGCACTGAAGCTTTCTTT,CASVTGTEAFF
.,few,TRBJ2-5,TRBV6-1,TGTGCCAGCACCCGGGGCAGCCAAGAGACCCAGTACTTC,CASTRGSQETQYF
.,once,TRBJ1-4,TRBV6-5,TGTGCCAGCAGTCCCTCCATGGATGAAAAACTGTTTTTT,CASSPSMDEKLFF
.,.,TRBJ2-5,TRBV7-8,TGTGCCAGCAGCTCCCGCTCGCGGACGGGGGGCCCTCAAGAGACCCAGTACTTC,CASSSRSRTGGPQETQYF
.,few,TRBJ2-1,TRBV27,TGTGCCAGCAGTCTAACAGGGTCTCCCTACAATGAGCAGTTCTTC,CASSLTGSPYNEQFF
.,.,TRBJ2-3,TRBV25-1,TGTGCCAGCAGTGACAGCCGCACAGATACGCAGTATTTT,CASSDSRTDTQYF
.,few,TRBJ2-5,TRBV7-9,TGTGCCAGCAGCCCTCGGGACTTCCAAGAGACCCAGTACTTC,CASSPRDFQETQYF
TRBD1,.,TRBJ1-1,TRBV14,TGTGCCAGCAGCCGAAACCAGGGGGCGAGCACTGAAGCTTTCTTT,CASSRNQGASTEAFF
.,.,TRBJ1-2,TRBV15,TGTGCCACCAGCAGAGATGTCCAGGTCCAGTACTATGGCTACACCTTC,CATSRDVQVQYYGYTF
TRBD2,.,TRBJ2-1,TRBV5-4,TGTGCCAGCAGCGTAGAGCGGGGGGGCCCCTTGAATGAGCAGTTCTTC,CASSVERGGPLNEQFF
TRBD2,.,TRBJ2-5,TRBV10-3,TGTGCCATCCGCGGGGGAAGTGACAATGAGCAGTACTTC,CAIRGGSDNEQYF
.,.,TRBJ2-1,TRBV5-6,TGTGCCAGCAGCCCTAGGGGGGCCTTCTACAATGAGCAGTTCTTC,CASSPRGAFYNEQFF
TRBD2,.,TRBJ2-7,TRBV10-1,TGCGCCAGCAGTGAGGGCGGGGGATCCTACAATGAGCAGTACTTC,CASSEGGGSYNEQYF
.,.,TRBJ2-5,TRBV20-1,TGCAGTGCTAGAGTGGTGGGCAATGAGCAGTACTTC,CSARVVGNEQYF
TRBD2,.,TRBJ2-3,TRBV7-9,TGTGCCAGCAGCAAGACTAGCAGCACAGATACGCAGTATTTT,CASSKTSSTDTQYF